Each of the 29 T cell receptor beta chains below was sequenced from the same sample in a study of T cells in Graves' hyperthyroidism and ophthalmopathy. The CDR3 regions of TCR beta were amplified from RNA transcripts. Primed by the HTBI set, a first-round RT-PCR was run on the TCR CDR3. TCRdb reprocessed the multiplex PCR reads with MiXCR, giving one entry per CDR3 protein. The sample has fewer than 700,000 distinct CDR3 sequences; roughly 17% are singletons. Sample: blood. The receptors derive from a woman aged 25 to 39 with Graves' hyperthyroidism.

This clonotype was found many times. J is TRBJ2-1 and V is TRBV7-3; D not resolved. The ends were cut back, 3 bases at V and 5 bases at J, with 8 bases in the middle. This CDR3 is 13 amino acids long. Germline loops: CDR1 SGHTA, CDR2 FQGTGA. The CDR3 reads CASSFLPNNEQFF. CDR3 sequence (DNA): TGTGCCAGCAGCTTCCTCCCCAACAATGAGCAGTTCTTC. The complete variable domain, with remaining parts taken from reference TRBV7-3 and TRBJ2-1, reads GAGVSQTPSNKVTEKGKYVELRCDPISGHTALYWYRQSLGQGPEFLIYFQGTGAADDSGLPNDRFFAVRPEGSVSTLKIQRTERGDSAVYLCASSFLPNNEQFFGPGTRLTVL.

The V call is TRBV13, the J call TRBJ2-7; the match to TRBD2 covers 7 bases. V shed 2 bases and J 2 bases; nucleotides not matched to a gene: 3. The CDR3 consists of 14 residues. Germline assignment: CDR1 PRHDT and CDR2 FYEKMQ (reference sequence). The CDR3 loop reads CASSLPGRAYEQYF. The CDR3 nucleotides read TGTGCCAGCAGCTTACCTGGGAGGGCCTACGAGCAGTACTTC.

The chain employs TRBV7-3 and TRBJ2-6; D uncertain. Germline V gives CDR1 SGHTA, CDR2 FQGTGA. This CDR3 region has 17 residues. Trimming shortened V by 2 bases and J by 0 bases, and 11 bases separated the two germline ends. The CDR3 spells CASSLANSLSGANVLTF. In DNA form, the CDR3 reads TGTGCCAGCAGCTTAGCAAACAGTCTCTCTGGGGCCAACGTCCTGACTTTC. The variable domain in full, completed from reference TRBV7-3 and TRBJ2-6, reads GAGVSQTPSNKVTEKGKYVELRCDPISGHTALYWYRQSLGQGPEFLIYFQGTGAADDSGLPNDRFFAVRPEGSVSTLKIQRTERGDSAVYLCASSLANSLSGANVLTFGAGSRLTVL.

At least ten counts were recorded for this clonotype. This chain uses TRBV20-1 with TRBJ2-5; 11 nucleotides line up with TRBD2. Germline CDR1 DFQATT, CDR2 SNEGSKA (reference sequence). The CDR3 covers 14 residues. Germline trimming cut 4 bases from V and 3 bases from J; bases unmatched to any gene: 4. CDR3 coding DNA: TGCAGTGCTATAGCGGGAGGGGGTAAAGAGACCCAGTACTTC. It yields the protein CSAIAGGGKETQYF.

The table lists this clonotype with many counts. The chain links TRBV7-2 to TRBJ2-1, with 14 bases identical to TRBD2. This CDR3 is 15 amino acids long. Germline CDR1 is SGHTA and CDR2 is FQGNSA. The ends lost 4 bases at V and 10 bases at J; junction bases unmatched: 6. The CDR3 loop is CASSSVGTSGREQFF. DNA of the CDR3: TGTGCCAGCAGCTCAGTCGGGACTAGCGGGAGAGAGCAGTTCTTC.

This chain links TRBV6-2 or TRBV6-3 with TRBJ2-2; 13 bases match TRBD2. V shed 9 bases, J shed 3 bases, and the junction held 7 bases outside the gene matches. CDR3 size: 16 residues. Germline V gives CDR1 MNHEY, CDR2 SVGEGT. For the CDR3, the DNA is TGTGCCAGTGAGAGGACTAGCGGGAGAGACACCGGGGAGCTGTTTTTT. Encoded protein: CASERTSGRDTGELFF.

The chain couples TRBV28 to TRBJ2-5; TRBD1 aligns across 10 bases. With V trimmed by 5 bases and J by 13 bases, 16 bases remained unmatched. In germline, CDR1 is MDHEN, CDR2 SYDVKM. The CDR3 is 15 amino acids. The CDR3 region is CASSGYRDRGPLRYF. In nucleotides, the CDR3 is TGTGCCAGCAGTGGTTACCGGGACAGGGGCCCACTTCGGTACTTC.

This clonotype was counted many times. This chain uses TRBV27 with TRBJ2-7; 7 bases line up with TRBD2. This CDR3 is built from 14 residues. Germline lookup yields CDR1 MNHEY and CDR2 SMNVEV (reference sequence). V dropped 6 bases and J dropped 3; count of bases not matched to a gene: 8. The CDR3 loop is CASSLSGISYEQYF. The DNA of the CDR3 is TGTGCCAGCAGCTTGAGCGGGATTAGCTACGAGCAGTACTTC.

This clonotype was detected many times. The rearrangement joins TRBV12-3 or TRBV12-4 to TRBJ2-7, with 9 positions matching TRBD2. The CDR3 extends over 13 amino acids. V shed 7 bases, J shed 5 bases, and the junction held 6 bases outside the gene matches. Here the CDR3 reads CASNSGRLDEQYF. The CDR3 coding sequence is TGTGCCAGCAACAGCGGGAGGCTCGACGAGCAGTACTTC.

This chain joins TRBV4-1 and TRBJ2-4; D ambiguous. The germline gives CDR1 MGHRA, CDR2 YSYEKL. The CDR3 covers 17 residues. V was cut by 4 bases and J by 0 bases, with 16 bases left in between. The CDR3 bases are TGCGCCAGCAGCCCTTCCCCCCAGGTTTTAGCCAAAAACATTCAGTACTTC. This translates into CASSPSPQVLAKNIQYF.

This clonotype was seen many times. The J gene is TRBJ2-1, the V gene TRBV2; maybe TRBD2 (5 bases). The V end was cut by 3 bases, the J end by 4 bases, with 13 bases between. The germline gives CDR1 SNHLY, CDR2 FYNNEI. The CDR3 extends over 15 amino acids. CDR3 sequence reads: CASSDNGLEYNEQFF. In DNA form, the CDR3 reads TGTGCCAGCAGTGACAACGGACTCGAGTACAATGAGCAGTTCTTC.

In its sample, this clonotype was seen many times. The chain is built from TRBV4-1 and TRBJ2-5, with 7 bases fitting TRBD1. V shed 1 base, J shed 5 bases, and the junction held 4 bases outside the gene matches. Per the germline V gene, CDR1 is MGHRA and CDR2 is YSYEKL. The CDR3 has 14 residues. DNA of the CDR3: TGCGCCAGCAGCCAAGGGGTAGGGGGCGAGACCCAGTACTTC. This translates into CASSQGVGGETQYF.

This clonotype was seen a handful of times. The chain links TRBV11-2 to TRBJ2-7, with 10 bases lining up with TRBD2. Germline CDR1 and CDR2: SGHAT and FQNNGV. Unmatched junction bases numbered 5, after V lost 2 bases and J lost 1 base. The CDR3 covers 16 residues. For the CDR3, the DNA is TGTGCCAGCAGCTTAACTAGCGGGGAGATATCCTACGAGCAGTACTTC. Translation: CASSLTSGEISYEQYF.

This clonotype was recorded at least ten times. This rearrangement joins TRBV28 to TRBJ1-5, with TRBD1 identical over 9 bases. V trimming: 3 bases; J trimming: 6 bases; junction bases outside the gene matches: 12. Germline V gene data show CDR1 as MDHEN and CDR2 as SYDVKM. The CDR3 covers 17 residues. The CDR3 loop reads CASSFPKGQGAAQPQHF. CDR3 coding DNA: TGTGCCAGCAGTTTCCCAAAGGGACAGGGAGCGGCTCAGCCCCAGCATTTT.

This clonotype occurred many times. The chain has TRBV2 and TRBJ2-1; 12 nucleotides agree with TRBD2. The CDR3 runs 17 residues. From germline, CDR1 is SNHLY and CDR2 FYNNEI. The V gene end was trimmed by 6 bases and the J gene end by 1 base; junction bases not matched to a gene: 7. The CDR3 sequence is CASRSTSGSGSYNEQFF. Here the CDR3 DNA reads TGTGCCAGCAGGTCGACTAGCGGGAGTGGGTCCTACAATGAGCAGTTCTTC.

As for this clonotype: One end of the junction does not line up with germline, which may come from a read error. The chain recombines TRBV28 with TRBJ1-3; D not certain. Germline CDR1 is MDHEN and CDR2 is SYDVKM. This CDR3 has 14 amino acids. The CDR3 spells CASSLTNLGNTIYF. The CDR3 region has the DNA TGTGCCAGCAGTTTGACGAACCTAGGAAACACTATATATTTT.

The genes are TRBV6-1 and TRBJ2-6; D is unclear. Germline CDR1 is MNHNS and CDR2 is SASEGT. Trimming pared 6 bases from V and 3 bases from J, leaving 6 bases between. The CDR3 has 13 residues. The CDR3 protein is CASRPGGANVLTF. The CDR3 DNA is TGTGCCAGCAGACCCGGTGGGGCCAACGTCCTGACTTTC.

In this sample, this clonotype turned up many times. The J gene is TRBJ2-5, the V gene TRBV3-1; D call uncertain. From germline, CDR1 is LGHDT and CDR2 YNNKEL (reference sequence). CDR3 length: 14 residues. V was cut by 4 bases and J by 1 base, with 10 bases left in between. The CDR3 protein is CASSRRSTQETQYF. The CDR3 DNA sequence: TGTGCCAGCAGCCGGCGTAGCACCCAAGAGACCCAGTACTTC.

The chain uses TRBV7-2 and TRBJ2-5, with a weak D call TRBD2 (5 bases). This CDR3 is built from 16 residues. Per the germline V gene, CDR1 is SGHTA and CDR2 is FQGNSA. V was trimmed by 6 bases and J by 7 bases, leaving 24 bases between them. The CDR3, as DNA: TGTGCCAGCAGTTCCGACCCCCTAGGATCGGCGGGGACCCAGTACTTC. This encodes CASSSDPLGSAGTQYF.

This clonotype has a count of ten or more. The gene calls are TRBV12-3 or TRBV12-4 and TRBJ2-1, with 12 bases identical to TRBD2. The length of the CDR3 is 15 residues. V lost 3 bases, J lost 8 bases, and 5 bases stayed unmatched. DNA of the CDR3: TGTGCCAGCAGTTTGGGACTAGCGGGTGGGGATGAGCAGTTCTTC. This translates into CASSLGLAGGDEQFF.

This clonotype was seen at least ten times. The V gene is TRBV20-1, the J gene TRBJ2-7, with D unclear. V shed 1 base and J shed 3 bases, with 7 bases lying between them. Germline V gives CDR1 DFQATT, CDR2 SNEGSKA (reference sequence). The CDR3 consists of 12 residues. The CDR3 DNA is TGCAGTGCTAGAGGGCTGGGCTACGAGCAGTACTTC. This codes for CSARGLGYEQYF.

This clonotype was counted ten times or more. The gene calls are TRBV20-1 and TRBJ1-1; maybe TRBD1 (5 bases). The CDR3 has 15 residues. Germline V gene sequence: CDR1 DFQATT, CDR2 SNEGSKA (reference sequence). V dropped 0 bases and J dropped 6 bases, with 17 bases sitting between them. Here the CDR3 reads CSARDSQGERSEAFF. CDR3 in DNA: TGCAGTGCTAGAGATTCGCAGGGTGAGCGCTCTGAAGCTTTCTTT.

This clonotype turned up a few times. The chain combines TRBV27 with TRBJ2-1; D gene unclear. Germline V gene data show CDR1 as MNHEY and CDR2 as SMNVEV (reference sequence). Trimming took off 1 base at V and 1 base at J, with 8 bases between the two ends. The CDR3 runs to 15 residues. This CDR3 is CASSLWGISYNEQFF. In DNA form, the CDR3 reads TGTGCCAGCAGTTTATGGGGAATTTCCTACAATGAGCAGTTCTTC.

Ten or more counts support this clonotype. V is TRBV11-3 and J is TRBJ2-2, with D unresolved. The CDR3 sequence is 14 residues long. Germline-derived CDR1 and CDR2 are SGHNT and YENEEA. Trimming left V 5 bases short and J 0 bases short, with 7 bases between. The CDR3 here is CASSQSANTGELFF. CDR3 nucleotide sequence: TGTGCCAGCAGCCAGTCAGCGAACACCGGGGAGCTGTTTTTT.

The V and J genes are TRBV19 and TRBJ2-7; perhaps TRBD2 as D (5 bases). Trimming pared 5 bases from V and 2 bases from J, leaving 16 bases between. Germline V gene data show CDR1 as LNHDA and CDR2 as SQIVND (reference sequence). This CDR3 contains 15 residues. The CDR3 loop is CASSEGRPETYEQYF. The CDR3, as DNA: TGTGCCAGTAGTGAGGGTCGGCCCGAAACCTACGAGCAGTACTTC.

This clonotype was seen repeatedly, ten times or more. The chain combines TRBV7-9 with TRBJ1-1, with D perhaps TRBD1 (5 bases). V shed 2 bases and J shed 8 bases, with 9 bases lying between them. The germline gives CDR1 SEHNR, CDR2 FQNEAQ (reference sequence). This CDR3 has 12 amino acids. CDR3 region: CASSLQGREAFF. The CDR3 coding sequence is TGTGCCAGCAGCTTACAGGGTCGGGAAGCTTTCTTT.

This clonotype was recorded at least ten times. This chain connects TRBV2 to TRBJ2-1; 13 nucleotides match TRBD2. Germline CDR1 reads SNHLY; CDR2 reads FYNNEI. V shed 7 bases, J shed 6 bases, and the junction held 3 bases outside the gene matches. The CDR3 covers 14 residues. CDR3 DNA sequence: TGTGCCAGCAATGGACTAGCGGGAGCCAATGAGCAGTTCTTC. Protein sequence: CASNGLAGANEQFF.

The sample holds many counts of this clonotype. V and J are TRBV12-3 or TRBV12-4 and TRBJ2-3, with a tentative D call TRBD2 (6 bases). The CDR3 spans 16 residues. Deletions cut 3 bases from V and 4 bases from J, with 17 bases between. This CDR3 reads CASSFSLAAESDTQYF. In nucleotides, the CDR3 is TGTGCCAGCAGTTTCTCACTAGCAGCCGAGTCAGATACGCAGTATTTT.

The rearrangement uses TRBV24-1 and TRBJ2-1; the match to TRBD2 covers 7 bases. The CDR3 contains 14 residues. Germline V gene data show CDR1 as KGHDR and CDR2 as SFDVKD. The V and J ends lost 3 bases and 5 bases, in that order; junction bases with no gene match: 3. The CDR3 is CATSDPAGDNEQFF. The CDR3 DNA reads TGTGCCACCAGTGATCCGGCGGGAGACAATGAGCAGTTCTTC.